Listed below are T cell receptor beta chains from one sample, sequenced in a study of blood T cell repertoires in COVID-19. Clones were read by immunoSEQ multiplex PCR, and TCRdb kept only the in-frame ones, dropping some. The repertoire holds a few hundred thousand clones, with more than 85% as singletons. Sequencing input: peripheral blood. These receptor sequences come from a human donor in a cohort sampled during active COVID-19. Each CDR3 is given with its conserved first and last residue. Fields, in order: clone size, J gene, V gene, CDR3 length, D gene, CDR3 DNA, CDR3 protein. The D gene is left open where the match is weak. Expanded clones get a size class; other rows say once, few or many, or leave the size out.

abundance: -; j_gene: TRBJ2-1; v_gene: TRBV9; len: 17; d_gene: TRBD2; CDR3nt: TGTGCCAGCAGCGTACATAGGGGAGGGAGCTCCTACAATGAGCAGTTCTTC; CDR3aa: CASSVHRGGSSYNEQFF
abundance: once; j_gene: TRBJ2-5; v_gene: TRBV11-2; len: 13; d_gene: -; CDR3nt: TGTGCCAGCAGCTCGGGCGGCGAGGGGACCCAGTACTTC; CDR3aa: CASSSGGEGTQYF
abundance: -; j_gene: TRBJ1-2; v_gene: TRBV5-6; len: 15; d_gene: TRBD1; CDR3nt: TGTGCCAGCAGCACCATGACAGGGGTCGGCTATGGCTACACCTTC; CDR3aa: CASSTMTGVGYGYTF
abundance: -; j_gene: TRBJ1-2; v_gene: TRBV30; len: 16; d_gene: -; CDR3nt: TGTGCCTGGAGCCTAGGGAGAGGAGATCAGAACTATGGCTACACCTTC; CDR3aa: CAWSLGRGDQNYGYTF
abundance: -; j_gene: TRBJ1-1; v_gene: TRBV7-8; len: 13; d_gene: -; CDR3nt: TGTGCCAGCAGCATATCGCGGGGGACTGAAGCTTTCTTT; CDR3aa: CASSISRGTEAFF
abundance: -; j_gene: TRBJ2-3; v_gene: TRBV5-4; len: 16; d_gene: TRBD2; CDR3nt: TGTGCCAGCAGCATATATAGCGGGGGGAGCACAGATACGCAGTATTTT; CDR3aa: CASSIYSGGSTDTQYF
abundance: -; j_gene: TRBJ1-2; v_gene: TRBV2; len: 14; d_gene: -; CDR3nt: TGTGCCAGCAAAGTCTCCGCCGGGGACTATGGCTACACCTTC; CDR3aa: CASKVSAGDYGYTF
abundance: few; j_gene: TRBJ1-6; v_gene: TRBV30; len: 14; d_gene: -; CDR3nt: TGTGCCTGGAGTTCAGGGCAGGATAATTCACCCCTCCACTTT; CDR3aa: CAWSSGQDNSPLHF
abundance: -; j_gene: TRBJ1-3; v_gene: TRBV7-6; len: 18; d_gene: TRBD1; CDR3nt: TGTGCCAGCAGCACGATACCGGGACAGGGTTCTTCTGGAAACACCATATATTTT; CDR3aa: CASSTIPGQGSSGNTIYF
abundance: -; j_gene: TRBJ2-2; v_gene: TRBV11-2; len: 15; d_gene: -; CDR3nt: TGTGCCAGCAGCTTAAGTGTTAGCAACACCGGGGAGCTGTTTTTT; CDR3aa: CASSLSVSNTGELFF
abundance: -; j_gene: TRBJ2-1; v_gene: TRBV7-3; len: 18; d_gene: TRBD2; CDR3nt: TGTGCCAGCAGCTTAAATTCCCCACTAGCGGGGGCTGGGGGGGAGCAGTTCTTC; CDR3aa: CASSLNSPLAGAGGEQFF
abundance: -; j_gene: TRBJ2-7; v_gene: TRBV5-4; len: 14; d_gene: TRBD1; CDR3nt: TGTGCCAGCAGCCACCCTGATATGAGGGACAGGAATGCCTTC; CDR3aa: CASSHPDMRDRNAF
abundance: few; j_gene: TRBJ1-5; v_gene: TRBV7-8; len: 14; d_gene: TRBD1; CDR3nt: TGTGCCAGCAGCGAACGGGACAGGGCTCAGCCCCAGCATTTT; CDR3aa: CASSERDRAQPQHF
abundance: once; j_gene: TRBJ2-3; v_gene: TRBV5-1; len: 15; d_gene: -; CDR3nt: TGCGCCAGCAGCCCAACGACAGAGGGGGGGGATACGCAGTATTTT; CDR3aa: CASSPTTEGGDTQYF
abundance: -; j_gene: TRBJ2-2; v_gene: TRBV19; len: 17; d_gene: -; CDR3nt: TGTGCCAGTAGTAATTTGGGTCGTAGCGCGAACACCGGGGAGCTGTTTTTT; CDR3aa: CASSNLGRSANTGELFF
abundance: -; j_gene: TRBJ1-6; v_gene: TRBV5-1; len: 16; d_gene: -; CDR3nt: TGCGCCAGCAGCTTGGGGTCGGGGGGCGCGAATTCACCCCTCCACTTT; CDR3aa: CASSLGSGGANSPLHF